Described below is a single TCR beta chain sequence and its context. Its antigen is not yet known. No much larger clone is present one base from it, and per-base qualities are unavailable. TCRbeta CDR3 regions were amplified from genomic DNA by means of the immunoSEQ Assay, a bias-controlled multiplex PCR. The original pipeline was this. Nucleated cell counts per sample were estimated from amplification of reference gene primers within the assay. Sequence reads were collapsed and filtered to measure the absolute abundance of every unique TCRbeta CDR3 rearrangement. Productive Simpson clonality was computed per sample as the square root of Simpson's diversity index over productive rearrangements. This immuneACCESS table, as held by TCRdb, lists in-frame sequences with V and J called but not all clones. Of the missing ones, under half trace to an unresolved V gene in checked studies; the others have no known cause. That table supplies the V and J calls and clone size; D and trimming were determined from the DNA. The sample contains under 60,000 clones, roughly 87% of them found a single time. 10% of the sample is held by the ten biggest clonotypes.

The collaborating institutions used their own protocols to collect whole blood in K2EDTA tubes. For TCRbeta analysis, collaborators shipped samples as frozen whole blood, isolated PBMCs, or DNA extracted from either of those sample types. This sample was taken from a study of blood T cell repertoires in COVID-19 (dated by TCRdb to about 2020). With regard to the full study: Samples covering the acute and convalescent phases of COVID-19 were provided by collaborators in the United States, Italy and Spain. The prospective study material was composed of cDNA or gDNA derived from T cells, B-cell-depleted T cells, or PBMCs. Deeply sampled blood TCRbeta repertoires from subjects exposed to, actively infected with, or recovered from COVID-19 were included in the dataset. The repertoires were released in a freely available public database meant as a resource for research on the immune response to SARS-CoV-2. Samples were obtained from the ongoing ImmuneRACE study (first 160 participants) and from some 1,200 subjects provided by 6 global collaborators. Sample metadata almost always included a de-identified subject ID, COVID-19 status, age in years and sex. Where available, HLA class I and class II types were taken from metadata supplied by the sample provider and were not determined by assay-based typing.

Broad study findings and their caveats: Clinical and demographic metadata were provided uncurated, with the amount varying by source and participant.

This TCR was recovered from a human donor with acute or convalescent COVID-19. The donor label of this sample is uncertain. The sample consisted of peripheral blood.

The DNA reads as follows: TGTGCCACCAGTGAAACCAGGGCAACCGGGGAGCTGTTTTTT. It translates to CATSETRATGELFF. The rearranged segments are TRBV24-1 and TRBJ2-2; TRBD1 is a possible D gene, resting on 5 matching bases. Measured from the cysteine to the phenylalanine, the CDR3 is 14 residues long. Just the 42-base CDR3 DNA is kept, in frame starting at base 1. CDR1 and CDR2 are read off the germline V gene as KGHDR and SFDVKD. The germline ends are 10 bases apart after V is trimmed by 4 bases and J by 5 bases.